This T cell receptor beta chain appears in the sequencing data of a study of T cell changes during pregnancy in multiple sclerosis. The CDR3 runs 13 residues. Per the germline V gene, CDR1 is SGDLS and CDR2 is YYNGEE. Trimming pared 0 bases from V and 6 bases from J, leaving 6 bases between. Using immunoSEQ multiplex PCR, the repertoire was profiled, and TCRdb retains in-frame clones only, with some absent. Among tens of thousands of clones listed, around 92% were seen once. This clone was found a few times. This clonotype was sampled from a female donor in good health, enrolled as a control in a pregnancy study. The J gene is TRBJ2-2, the V gene TRBV9; no clear D. The material sequenced was peripheral blood, taken in the third trimester of pregnancy. The CDR3 loop reads CASSVDLSGELFF. In DNA form, the CDR3 reads TGTGCCAGCAGCGTAGACCTATCCGGGGAGCTGTTTTTT.